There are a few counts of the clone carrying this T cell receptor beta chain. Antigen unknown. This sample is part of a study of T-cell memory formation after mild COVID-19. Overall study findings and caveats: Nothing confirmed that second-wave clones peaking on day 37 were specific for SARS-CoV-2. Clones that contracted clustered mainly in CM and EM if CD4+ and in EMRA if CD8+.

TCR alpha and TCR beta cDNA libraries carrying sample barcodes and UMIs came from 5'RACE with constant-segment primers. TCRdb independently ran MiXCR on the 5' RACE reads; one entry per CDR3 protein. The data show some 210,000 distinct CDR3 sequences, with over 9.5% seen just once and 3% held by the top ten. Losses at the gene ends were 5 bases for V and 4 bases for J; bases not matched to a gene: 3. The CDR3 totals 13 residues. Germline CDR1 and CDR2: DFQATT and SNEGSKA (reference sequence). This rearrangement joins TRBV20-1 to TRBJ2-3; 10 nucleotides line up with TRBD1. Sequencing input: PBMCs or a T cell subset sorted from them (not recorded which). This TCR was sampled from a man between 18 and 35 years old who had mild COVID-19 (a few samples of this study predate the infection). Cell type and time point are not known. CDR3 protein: CSAPGQGADTQYF. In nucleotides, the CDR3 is TGCAGTGCTCCCGGACAGGGGGCAGATACGCAGTATTTT.